These 31 T cell receptor beta chains share one sample of origin, sequenced in a study of control samples from healthy donors and cancer patients. The assay was immunoSEQ multiplex PCR, and TCRdb's table has in-frame clones only and misses some. Found here are about 65,000 clones, 90% of them singletons; the top ten hold more than 1%. Specimen: PBMCs. These receptors were obtained from a woman between 50 and 59 years old with colorectal cancer.

The chain recombines TRBV9 with TRBJ1-1; perhaps TRBD1 as D (6 bases). Trimming took off 3 bases at V and 5 bases at J, with 17 bases between the two ends. The germline CDR1 and CDR2 sequences are SGDLS and YYNGEE. The CDR3 runs to 15 residues. The DNA of the CDR3 is TGTGCCAGCAGCGGGCTTGAGGGGGGGAGGACTGAAGCTTTCTTT. It codes for CASSGLEGGRTEAFF.

The gene calls are TRBV11-2 and TRBJ2-7; D remains ambiguous. Germline V gene lookup returns CDR1 SGHAT and CDR2 FQNNGV. The CDR3 runs 12 residues. Trimming cost V 0 bases and J 7 bases, with 7 bases left between them. CDR3 sequence: CASSLEIGEQYF. The CDR3, as DNA: TGTGCCAGCAGCTTAGAAATCGGAGAGCAGTACTTC.

J is TRBJ2-2 and V is TRBV11-3; D may be TRBD1 (5 bases). V was clipped by 5 bases and J by 5 bases, with 15 bases between them. Germline-derived CDR1 and CDR2 are SGHNT and YENEEA. CDR3 length equals 15 residues. The CDR3 region has the DNA TGTGCCAGCAGCCGTGATGGGGCCGGGACCGGGGAGCTGTTTTTT. It codes for CASSRDGAGTGELFF. Full variable domain (rest looked up from reference TRBV11-3 and TRBJ2-2): EAGVVQSPRYKIIEKKQPVAFWCNPISGHNTLYWYLQNLGQGPELLIRYENEEAVDDSQLPKDRFSAERLKGVDSTLKIQPAELGDSAVYLCASSRDGAGTGELFFGEGSRLTVL.

The V call is TRBV7-6, the J call TRBJ2-7, with 9 nucleotides matching TRBD1. Germline CDR1 reads SGHVS; CDR2 reads FNYEAQ. There are 17 residues in the CDR3. The V segment lost 4 bases and the J segment 10 bases; nucleotides outside the gene matches: 20. The CDR3 DNA reads as TGTGCCAGCAGCTACCAGGGAGCGGGACAGGGAGTATCAGTACAGTACTTC. This encodes CASSYQGAGQGVSVQYF.

The chain links TRBV2 to TRBJ2-7; the match to TRBD1 covers 7 bases. The J segment lost 0 bases and the V segment lost 6 bases, leaving 8 bases of the junction unmatched. CDR1 SNHLY and CDR2 FYNNEI come from the germline V gene. This CDR3 comprises 15 residues. As DNA, the CDR3 is TGTGCCAGCAGACAGGGACAGCTAATCTCCTACGAGCAGTACTTC. It specifies CASRQGQLISYEQYF.

This clone is deemed medium-sized. This sequence joins TRBV2 and TRBJ1-4; TRBD1 might be the D (5 bases). Trimming took 9 bases from V and 3 from J, leaving 14 bases between them. From germline, CDR1 is SNHLY and CDR2 FYNNEI. This CDR3 is 14 amino acids long. CDR3 amino acids: CASRDSRANEKLFF. CDR3 DNA sequence: TGTGCCAGTCGGGACTCCCGGGCTAATGAAAAACTGTTTTTT. The complete variable domain, with remaining parts taken from reference TRBV2 and TRBJ1-4, reads EPEVTQTPSHQVTQMGQEVILRCVPISNHLYFYWYRQILGQKVEFLVSFYNNEISEKSEIFDDQFSVERPDGSNFTLKIRSTKLEDSAMYFCASRDSRANEKLFFGSGTQLSVL.

This chain connects TRBV27 to TRBJ2-1; possibly TRBD1 for D (6 bases). This CDR3 is built from 13 residues. V lost 4 bases, J lost 4 bases, and 8 bases lay in between. Germline-derived CDR1 and CDR2 are MNHEY and SMNVEV (reference sequence). DNA of the CDR3: TGTGCCAGCAGTTCGACAGGTTACAATGAGCAGTTCTTC. As protein: CASSSTGYNEQFF.

This chain joins TRBV19 and TRBJ2-4; 8 nucleotides align to TRBD1. Germline V gene lookup returns CDR1 LNHDA and CDR2 SQIVND (reference sequence). V dropped 7 bases and J dropped 10; count of bases not matched to a gene: 12. This CDR3 has 14 amino acids. DNA of the CDR3: TGTGCCAGTACGGACAGGGCAGTCGAGGGAATTCAGTACTTC. Protein sequence: CASTDRAVEGIQYF.

J is TRBJ1-2 and V is TRBV30; D remains unclear. CDR1 and CDR2 from the germline V gene are GTSNPN and SVGIG (reference sequence). Trimming took off 2 bases at V and 0 bases at J, with 10 bases between the two ends. This CDR3 region has 14 residues. The CDR3 sequence is CAWSKAPSNYGYTF. As DNA, the CDR3 is TGTGCCTGGAGTAAAGCACCTTCTAACTATGGCTACACCTTC.

The chain is built from TRBV30 and TRBJ1-5, with 8 bases fitting TRBD1. The V and J ends lost 3 bases and 11 bases, in that order; junction bases with no gene match: 3. CDR3 size: 11 residues. CDR1 and CDR2 (germline): GTSNPN, SVGIG (reference sequence). The CDR3 DNA sequence: TGTGCCTGGAGGAGACAGGGGTCCCAGCATTTT. Its translation is CAWRRQGSQHF.

This chain joins TRBV9 and TRBJ2-5; 8 nucleotides agree with TRBD2. From germline, CDR1 is SGDLS and CDR2 YYNGEE. The CDR3 runs 15 residues. V dropped 0 bases and J dropped 3; count of bases not matched to a gene: 4. The CDR3 sequence: CASSVGSGGEETQYF. The CDR3 DNA sequence: TGTGCCAGCAGCGTAGGCAGCGGGGGAGAAGAGACCCAGTACTTC.

The chain couples TRBV7-9 to TRBJ1-1; D is unresolved. Trimming left V 2 bases short and J 0 bases short, with 4 bases between. CDR3 length equals 13 residues. CDR1 is SEHNR and CDR2 is FQNEAQ in the germline V gene (reference sequence). The DNA of the CDR3 is TGTGCCAGCAGCTTATTCGTGAACACTGAAGCTTTCTTT. Protein product: CASSLFVNTEAFF.

This CDR3 is CASSPWPNLRLADTYEQYF. The CDR3 bases are TGTGCCAGCAGTCCCTGGCCTAACCTAAGGCTAGCGGATACCTACGAGCAGTACTTC. The chain employs TRBV6-6 and TRBJ2-7, with 7 bases aligning to TRBD2. Germline V lookup: CDR1 MNHNY, CDR2 SVGAGI (reference sequence). CDR3 size: 19 residues. Losses at the gene ends were 5 bases for V and 2 bases for J; bases not matched to a gene: 21.

The V call is TRBV20-1, the J call TRBJ2-3; D remains ambiguous. The V and J ends lost 4 bases and 1 base respectively, with 9 bases between them. CDR1 and CDR2 (germline): DFQATT, SNEGSKA (reference sequence). The CDR3 sequence is 13 residues long. The CDR3 spells CSATDFRTDTQYF. Here the CDR3 DNA reads TGCAGTGCTACTGACTTCCGCACAGATACGCAGTATTTT.

This clone was seen a few times. This chain connects TRBV6-5 to TRBJ2-7, with D possibly being TRBD2 (5 bases). Germline CDR1 MNHEY, CDR2 SVGAGI. The CDR3 is 14 residues long. V was clipped by 6 bases and J by 9 bases, with 21 bases between them. The CDR3 spells CASSFPGLGDGQYF. The CDR3 DNA sequence: TGTGCCAGCAGCTTCCCCGGATTGGGAGATGGGCAGTACTTC.

The chain recombines TRBV18 with TRBJ1-1, with TRBD1 as a possible D gene (5 bases). This CDR3 is built from 14 residues. The V end lost 3 bases, the J end lost 5 bases, and 13 bases lay between the germline ends. Germline CDR1 KGHSH, CDR2 LQKENI. The CDR3 is CASSPSGGWTEAFF. In nucleotides, the CDR3 is TGTGCCAGCTCACCGAGTGGGGGTTGGACTGAAGCTTTCTTT.

Here the CDR3 DNA reads TGTGCCAGCACCCTGGATCTGGGGCAGGGGCCTTTGATGAACACTGAAGCTTTCTTT. Its protein is CASTLDLGQGPLMNTEAFF. This chain joins TRBV5-8 and TRBJ1-1, with a weak D call TRBD1 (6 bases). This CDR3 spans 19 amino acids. V gave up 6 bases and J gave up 0 bases, with 27 bases separating them. The germline CDR1 and CDR2 sequences are SGHTS and YDEGEE.

This clone has just a few counts. The chain joins TRBV30 to TRBJ1-1; the D gene is possibly TRBD1 (5 bases). Germline V lookup: CDR1 GTSNPN, CDR2 SVGIG (reference sequence). Trimming pared 0 bases from V and 5 bases from J, leaving 19 bases between. This CDR3 is 16 amino acids long. The CDR3 nucleotides read TGTGCCTGGAGTGTACACGATGTTATTCGGGGGACTGAAGCTTTCTTT. Protein product: CAWSVHDVIRGTEAFF.

This chain connects TRBV5-1 to TRBJ1-1, with a possible D match to TRBD1 (5 bases). CDR3 length: 13 amino acids. Germline V CDR1 and CDR2: SGHRS, YFSETQ. V was clipped by 3 bases and J by 0 bases, with 6 bases between them. The CDR3 sequence: CASSSTVNTEAFF. The DNA for the CDR3 is TGCGCCAGCAGCTCGACAGTGAACACTGAAGCTTTCTTT.

This clone was counted a few times. This chain links TRBV5-1 with TRBJ1-6, with no clear D. Germline CDR1 reads SGHRS; CDR2 reads YFSETQ. The CDR3 extends over 15 amino acids. Trimming took 0 bases from V and 4 from J, leaving 8 bases between them. The CDR3 bases are TGCGCCAGCAGCTTGGAGGTCAGTTATAATTCACCCCTCCACTTT. Protein sequence: CASSLEVSYNSPLHF.

The V and J genes are TRBV30 and TRBJ1-4, with D unresolved. The CDR3 length is 12 residues. Germline CDR1 GTSNPN, CDR2 SVGIG (reference sequence). Trimming took 5 bases from V and 4 from J, leaving 8 bases between them. CDR3 residues: CAWGRSNEKLFF. The CDR3 nucleotides are TGTGCCTGGGGGCGGAGTAATGAAAAACTGTTTTTT.

The rearrangement links TRBV19 to TRBJ1-2; the D is unclear. In germline, CDR1 is LNHDA, CDR2 SQIVND (reference sequence). CDR3 length: 16 residues. Trimming cost V 3 bases and J 0 bases, with 14 bases left between them. In nucleotides, the CDR3 is TGTGCCAGTAGTATGATTGAAGGTCGGTCTAACTATGGCTACACCTTC. Amino acid sequence: CASSMIEGRSNYGYTF.

J is TRBJ2-5 and V is TRBV6-1; TRBD2 agrees at 7 bases. Germline CDR1 reads MNHNS; CDR2 reads SASEGT. With 0 bases clipped from V and 0 bases from J, the junction kept 10 bases outside the gene matches. The CDR3 loop spans 18 amino acids. This chain's CDR3 is CASSEAGYREDNQETQYF. The CDR3 bases are TGTGCCAGCAGTGAAGCGGGTTATCGGGAGGATAACCAAGAGACCCAGTACTTC.

The chain employs TRBV6-5 and TRBJ2-1; 10 bases fit TRBD2. Germline values: CDR1 MNHEY, CDR2 SVGAGI. The CDR3 is 14 residues long. Trimming at V came to 5 bases and at J to 6 bases, leaving 4 bases not matched to a gene. For the CDR3, the DNA is TGTGCCAGCAGTCCCAAGCGGGGGGGCAATGAGCAGTTCTTC. It specifies CASSPKRGGNEQFF.

The genes are TRBV3-1 (or the pseudogene TRBV3-2) and TRBJ2-2, with a tentative D call TRBD2 (6 bases). From germline, CDR1 is LGHDT and CDR2 YNNKEL (reference sequence). The CDR3 sequence is 13 residues long. Trimming removed 10 bases at V and 6 bases at J, with 15 bases between. CDR3 coding DNA: TGTGCCATAGGGGACTGCACGCCCGGGGAGCTGTTTTTT. Translated: CAIGDCTPGELFF.

CDR3 coding DNA: TGTGCCAGCAGCTTGGACCCAGGGGGCATGGAAACCCAAGAGACCCAGTACTTC. It encodes CASSLDPGGMETQETQYF. The chain recombines TRBV5-4 with TRBJ2-5, with 8 nucleotides matching TRBD1. Germline CDR1 reads SGHNT; CDR2 reads YYREEE (reference sequence). V trimming: 0 bases; J trimming: 1 base; junction bases outside the gene matches: 11. This CDR3 has 18 residues.

The chain recombines TRBV6-5 with TRBJ2-3, with D perhaps given as TRBD1 or TRBD2 (5 bases each). The CDR3 is made up of 15 amino acids. With 2 bases removed from V and 6 bases from J, the gap between germline ends came to 15 bases. CDR1 and CDR2 from the germline V gene are MNHEY and SVGAGI. The CDR3 nucleotides read TGTGCCAGCAGTTACGACGGGGCCCACGCGGATACGCAGTATTTT. This codes for CASSYDGAHADTQYF.

This chain joins TRBV7-8 and TRBJ2-3, with a possible D match to TRBD1 (5 bases). V gave up 1 base and J gave up 2 bases, with 7 bases separating them. From germline, CDR1 is SGHVS and CDR2 FQNEAQ. This CDR3 is built from 14 residues. CDR3 in amino acids: CASSLGQTTDTQYF. DNA of the CDR3: TGTGCCAGCAGCTTAGGACAGACCACAGATACGCAGTATTTT.

This rearrangement joins TRBV5-5 to TRBJ2-5; TRBD1 agrees at 8 bases. The germline gives CDR1 SGHKS, CDR2 YYEKEE (reference sequence). The V segment lost 2 bases and the J segment 7 bases; nucleotides outside the gene matches: 10. The CDR3 consists of 15 residues. CDR3 DNA: TGTGCCAGCAGCTTTGAGACAGGGGACCTGGGGACCCAGTACTTC. Its protein product is CASSFETGDLGTQYF.

This sequence joins TRBV28 and TRBJ1-5; possibly TRBD1 for D (6 bases). Deletions cut 0 bases from V and 1 base from J, with 13 bases between. This CDR3 comprises 17 residues. Per germline, CDR1 MDHEN and CDR2 SYDVKM. Written as DNA, the CDR3 is TGTGCCAGCAGTTTATGGCGGGGGCAGGTGAGCAATCAGCCCCAGCATTTT. This sequence encodes CASSLWRGQVSNQPQHF.

The DNA for the CDR3 is TGTGCCAGTTGCCGGGGGCAAAATTCACCCCTCCACTTT. It specifies CASCRGQNSPLHF. The chain combines TRBV12-3 or TRBV12-4 with TRBJ1-6, with D perhaps TRBD1 (6 bases). CDR3 size: 13 residues. V dropped 9 bases and J dropped 7 bases, with 13 bases sitting between them.